The table lists the clone carrying this T cell receptor (beta chain) with a few counts. Its antigen is not known. The sample is drawn from a study of blood T cells in healthy people across ages. Germline lookup yields CDR1 DFQATT and CDR2 SNEGSKA (reference sequence). V lost 0 bases and J 4 bases, leaving 15 bases between the germline ends. The CDR3 extends over 15 amino acids. Study-level findings and limits: Both higher diversity and more naive CD4+ cells marked long-lived donors when set against aged donors.

A second about 7 to 11 cycle PCR used barcoded and J-beta primers. TCRdb itself ran the 5' RACE reads through MiXCR, one entry per CDR3 protein. The sample carries more than 450,000 distinct CDR3 sequences, about 25% recorded once. Every sample had a minimum of 6 million PBMCs isolated. In addition, the sample was reused for a study of T cells of mothers and their children.

This sequence joins TRBV20-1 and TRBJ1-2, with D possibly being TRBD1 (6 bases). Sequencing was carried out using blood. The receptor's source is a boy aged 2-9 years in good health. The CDR3 nucleotides read TGCAGTGCTAGAGATCTGGGAGGGGGAAGCTATGGCTACACCTTC. The encoded protein is CSARDLGGGSYGYTF.